Shown below are 23 T cell receptor beta chains from a single sample sequenced in a study of blood T cell repertoires in COVID-19. Sequencing was performed with immunoSEQ multiplex PCR; in TCRdb, only in-frame clones are kept and a portion is missing. The repertoire holds 250,000 to 350,000 clones, with around 91% as singletons. The sequencing sample was made of PBMCs or T cells enriched from blood (not recorded which). The receptors come from a woman aged 18-29 years who had recovered from COVID-19.

In nucleotides, the CDR3 is TGCGCCAGCAGCAGCGAAAGGACTAGCGGGGGAACCGGGGAGCTGTTTTTT. Its protein product is CASSSERTSGGTGELFF. The J gene is TRBJ2-2, the V gene TRBV5-1; TRBD2 matches at 13 bases. Per germline, CDR1 SGHRS and CDR2 YFSETQ. CDR3 length: 17 amino acids. Losses at the gene ends were 4 bases for V and 5 bases for J; bases not matched to a gene: 8.

This chain links TRBV19 with TRBJ1-5; possibly TRBD1 for D (6 bases). The germline V gene encodes CDR1 LNHDA and CDR2 SQIVND (reference sequence). The CDR3 contains 14 residues. Trimming cost V 3 bases and J 2 bases, with 8 bases left between them. CDR3 sequence: CASSMDRGNQPQHF. DNA for the CDR3: TGTGCCAGTAGTATGGACAGAGGCAATCAGCCCCAGCATTTT.

This rearrangement joins TRBV5-1 to TRBJ1-1; 7 nucleotides match TRBD1. This CDR3 has 17 residues. Trimming took 0 bases from V and 2 from J; bases not matched to a gene: 10. Germline V gene data show CDR1 as SGHRS and CDR2 as YFSETQ. CDR3: CASSLALGGIRNTEAFF. CDR3 bases: TGCGCCAGCAGCTTGGCCTTAGGGGGCATCCGTAACACTGAAGCTTTCTTT. Drawing the rest from reference TRBV5-1 and TRBJ1-1, the complete variable domain is KAGVTQTPRYLIKTRGQQVTLSCSPISGHRSVSWYQQTPGQGLQFLFEYFSETQRNKGNFPGRFSGRQFSNSRSEMNVSTLELGDSALYLCASSLALGGIRNTEAFFGQGTRLTVV.

The chain employs TRBV5-1 and TRBJ1-2; D is perhaps TRBD1 (6 bases). Trimming shortened V by 1 base and J by 5 bases, and 18 bases separated the two germline ends. CDR1 is SGHRS and CDR2 is YFSETQ in the germline V gene. The CDR3 is 16 amino acids. The CDR3 sequence: CASSLTPGGQEYGYTF. DNA for the CDR3: TGCGCCAGCAGCTTGACCCCCGGGGGGCAGGAATATGGCTACACCTTC.

This chain links TRBV3-1 (or the pseudogene TRBV3-2) with TRBJ1-1; the D gene is possibly TRBD1 (5 bases). Germline V CDR1 and CDR2: LGHDT, YNNKEL (reference sequence). With 4 bases removed from V and 6 bases from J, the gap between germline ends came to 15 bases. The CDR3 spans 14 residues. As DNA, the CDR3 is TGTGCCAGCAGCCCACATGGGGGGGTTCCTGAAGCTTTCTTT. It specifies CASSPHGGVPEAFF.

This clone turned up a few times. CDR3 sequence: CASSSFWTGVAGELFF. The CDR3 nucleotides are TGTGCCAGCAGCTCTTTTTGGACAGGGGTGGCCGGGGAGCTGTTTTTT. The rearrangement joins TRBV3-1 (or the pseudogene TRBV3-2) to TRBJ2-2; 9 nucleotides line up with TRBD1. The CDR3 has 16 residues. In germline, CDR1 is LGHDT, CDR2 YNNKEL (reference sequence). J lost 6 bases, V lost 5 bases, and 10 bases had no gene match.

V is TRBV7-2 and J is TRBJ2-5, with D perhaps TRBD2 (6 bases). Trimming took 5 bases from V and 3 from J, leaving 19 bases between them. The CDR3 length is 16 residues. CDR1 SGHTA and CDR2 FQGNSA come from the germline V gene. The CDR3 spells CASSLDSRGLKETQYF. Written as DNA, the CDR3 is TGTGCCAGCAGCCTCGACTCGCGGGGATTAAAAGAGACCCAGTACTTC. Drawing the rest from reference TRBV7-2 and TRBJ2-5, the complete variable domain is GAGVSQSPSNKVTEKGKDVELRCDPISGHTALYWYRQSLGQGLEFLIYFQGNSAPDKSGLPSDRFSAERTGGSVSTLTIQRTQQEDSAVYLCASSLDSRGLKETQYFGPGTRLLVL.

The V call is TRBV3-1 (or the pseudogene TRBV3-2), the J call TRBJ1-2; the match to TRBD1 covers 7 bases. The CDR3 runs to 16 residues. Germline V gene sequence: CDR1 LGHDT, CDR2 YNNKEL (reference sequence). The ends lost 1 base at V and 3 bases at J; junction bases unmatched: 8. The CDR3 DNA reads TGTGCCAGCAGCCAAGCTTCGGCAGGGGGATACTATGGCTACACCTTC. This sequence encodes CASSQASAGGYYGYTF.

The chain is built from TRBV4-1 and TRBJ1-1, with D possibly TRBD1 on 6 matching bases. The V end was cut by 6 bases, the J end by 0 bases, with 11 bases between. CDR1 is MGHRA and CDR2 is YSYEKL in the germline V gene. CDR3 length equals 14 residues. CDR3 loop: CASSPGTLNTEAFF. CDR3 in DNA: TGCGCCAGCAGTCCCGGGACACTGAACACTGAAGCTTTCTTT.

J is TRBJ1-6 and V is TRBV6-5; TRBD1 matches 11 bases. J gave up 9 bases and V 6 bases, and 4 bases lay outside the gene matches. Germline V gives CDR1 MNHEY, CDR2 SVGAGI. The CDR3 extends over 14 amino acids. Here the CDR3 reads CASSRGTGGSPLHF. The CDR3 DNA is TGTGCCAGCAGCCGGGGGACAGGGGGTTCACCCCTCCACTTT.

The CDR3 DNA sequence: TGTGCCAGCTCACTCGACAGGGGGCGAGGAACCGGGGAGCTGTTTTTT. Protein: CASSLDRGRGTGELFF. The chain couples TRBV18 to TRBJ2-2; 10 bases fit TRBD1. Germline assignment: CDR1 KGHSH and CDR2 LQKENI. Trimming at V came to 4 bases and at J to 5 bases, leaving 7 bases not matched to a gene. The CDR3 has 16 residues.

The chain links TRBV29-1 to TRBJ1-2; 7 positions agree with TRBD1. The CDR3 extends over 14 amino acids. V lost 4 bases to trimming and J lost 2 bases; unmatched junction nucleotides: 7. Germline V gene data show CDR1 as SQVTM and CDR2 as ANQGSEA. The CDR3 region has the DNA TGCAGCGTTGGTTCCGGGGGACAGAACTATGGCTACACCTTC. The encoded protein is CSVGSGGQNYGYTF.

The DNA for the CDR3 is TGTGCCAGCAGCCCGGGGACATACCAAGAGACCCAGTACTTC. This codes for CASSPGTYQETQYF. The chain couples TRBV7-9 to TRBJ2-5; weak D call: TRBD1 (6 bases). The V end lost 5 bases, the J end lost 0 bases, and 10 bases lay between the germline ends. Germline V lookup: CDR1 SEHNR, CDR2 FQNEAQ (reference sequence). The CDR3 extends over 14 amino acids.

In the case of this clone: The same CDR3 can be traced to other DNA sequences in this sample. J is TRBJ1-2 and V is TRBV5-1; the match to TRBD1 covers 8 bases. Trimming removed 3 bases from V and 2 bases from J; junction bases left unmatched: 3. Germline CDR1 reads SGHRS; CDR2 reads YFSETQ. The CDR3 extends over 14 amino acids. The CDR3 region has the DNA TGCGCCAGCAGCTCTGGACAGGGAAACTATGGCTACACCTTC. As protein: CASSSGQGNYGYTF.

The chain uses TRBV29-1 and TRBJ2-1; weak D call: TRBD1 (6 bases). This CDR3 contains 14 residues. V shed 7 bases and J shed 2 bases, with 15 bases lying between them. Germline V gene lookup returns CDR1 SQVTM and CDR2 ANQGSEA. CDR3 sequence (DNA): TGCAGCGATACAACAGGGAGACCCTACAATGAGCAGTTCTTC. This codes for CSDTTGRPYNEQFF.

This chain links TRBV4-1 with TRBJ1-6; 8 bases line up with TRBD1. The junction had 6 bases not matched to a gene; V was cut back by 1 base and J by 10 bases. Germline V gives CDR1 MGHRA, CDR2 YSYEKL. The CDR3 totals 15 residues. The CDR3 DNA reads TGCGCCAGCAGCCAAGTCGACAGGGGAAACTCACCCCTCCACTTT. This translates into CASSQVDRGNSPLHF.

The chain combines TRBV7-9 with TRBJ1-5, with TRBD1 matching over 7 bases. The CDR3 extends over 14 amino acids. CDR1 is SEHNR and CDR2 is FQNEAQ in the germline V gene (reference sequence). The ends lost 5 bases at V and 6 bases at J; junction bases unmatched: 7. In nucleotides, the CDR3 is TGTGCCAGCAGCCGGGACAGCGGCCCTCAGCCCCAGCATTTT. The encoded protein is CASSRDSGPQPQHF.

The chain is built from TRBV7-9 and TRBJ1-1; a weak D match, TRBD1 (5 bases). The V end was cut by 3 bases, the J end by 5 bases, with 13 bases between. This CDR3 has 14 amino acids. The germline V gene has CDR1 SEHNR and CDR2 FQNEAQ (reference sequence). The CDR3 sequence: CASSFGGSETEAFF. For the CDR3, the DNA is TGTGCCAGCAGCTTTGGGGGGTCGGAGACTGAAGCTTTCTTT.

The chain couples TRBV5-6 to TRBJ1-6; 7 bases match TRBD1. Looked up from germline, CDR1 is SGHDT and CDR2 is YYEEEE. The trim removed 2 bases at V and 7 bases at J, leaving 6 bases unmatched. CDR3 length: 15 amino acids. The CDR3: CASSLSGTVNSPLHF. The CDR3 DNA sequence: TGTGCCAGCAGCTTATCCGGGACAGTGAATTCACCCCTCCACTTT.

The chain links TRBV19 to TRBJ1-2; D may be TRBD1 (6 bases). Trimming stripped 8 bases from V and 4 bases from J, with 20 bases between. The CDR3 extends over 15 amino acids. Germline CDR1 and CDR2: LNHDA and SQIVND (reference sequence). CDR3 sequence reads: CASASGGAIIYGYTF. As DNA, the CDR3 is TGTGCCAGTGCCTCGGGGGGGGCGATAATCTATGGCTACACCTTC.

V is TRBV28 and J is TRBJ2-5; no reliable D call. There are 14 residues in the CDR3. Per germline, CDR1 MDHEN and CDR2 SYDVKM. V was pared by 2 bases and J by 4 bases, with 11 bases between. The CDR3 bases are TGTGCCAGCAGTTTAGGTGGTGGCTTAGAGACCCAGTACTTC. Protein sequence: CASSLGGGLETQYF.

This clone was found many times. The V call is TRBV19, the J call TRBJ1-2; TRBD1 matches 9 bases. This CDR3 spans 15 amino acids. J lost 7 bases, V lost 5 bases, and 11 bases had no gene match. Germline V gives CDR1 LNHDA, CDR2 SQIVND (reference sequence). The CDR3 protein is CASSFLGQGMSGYTF. CDR3 DNA: TGTGCCAGTAGTTTCCTCGGACAGGGGATGTCTGGCTACACCTTC. Complete variable domain (other parts from reference TRBV19 and TRBJ1-2): DGGITQSPKYLFRKEGQNVTLSCEQNLNHDAMYWYRQDPGQGLRLIYYSQIVNDFQKGDIAEGYSVSREKKESFPLTVTSAQKNPTAFYLCASSFLGQGMSGYTFGSGTRLTVV.

The V call is TRBV10-1, the J call TRBJ1-1; no clear D. In germline, CDR1 is WNHNN, CDR2 SYGVQD (reference sequence). The germline V and J ends were trimmed by 0 bases and 4 bases, with 6 bases remaining between them. The CDR3 is 13 residues long. For the CDR3, the DNA is TGCGCCAGCAGTGAGTCTAGTCCCACTGAAGCTTTCTTT. Translation gives CASSESSPTEAFF.